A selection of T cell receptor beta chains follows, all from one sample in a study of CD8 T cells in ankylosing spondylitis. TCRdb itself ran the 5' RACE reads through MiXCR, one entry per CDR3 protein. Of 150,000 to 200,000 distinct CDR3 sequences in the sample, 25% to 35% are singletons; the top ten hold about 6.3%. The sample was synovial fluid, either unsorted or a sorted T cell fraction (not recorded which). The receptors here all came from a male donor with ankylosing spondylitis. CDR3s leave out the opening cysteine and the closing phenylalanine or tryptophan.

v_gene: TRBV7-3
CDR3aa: ASSLWGYTDTQY

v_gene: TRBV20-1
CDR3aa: SARDTLAGALEQY

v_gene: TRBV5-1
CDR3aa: ASSLSGNYEQY

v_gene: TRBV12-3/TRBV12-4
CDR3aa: ASSSLGALLNSPLH

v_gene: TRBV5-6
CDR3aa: ASSFYSRGEEKLF

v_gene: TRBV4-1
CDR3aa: ASSHGTALGMNTEAF

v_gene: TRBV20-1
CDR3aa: SASLQTEQY

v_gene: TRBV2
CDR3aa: ASSERAQGERAGYT

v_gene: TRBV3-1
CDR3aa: ASSQDNRQLNTQY

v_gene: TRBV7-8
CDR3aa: ASRPSKGEEQF

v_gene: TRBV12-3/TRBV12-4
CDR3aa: ASSRSSGANVLT

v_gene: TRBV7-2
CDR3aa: ASSLGRGGTDTQY

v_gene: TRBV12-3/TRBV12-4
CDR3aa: ASSYVGTGRSTEAF

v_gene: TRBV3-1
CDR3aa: ASSQAGGQETQY

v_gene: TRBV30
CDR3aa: AWTGSGELF

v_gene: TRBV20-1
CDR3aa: SATGTSGGPLDTQY

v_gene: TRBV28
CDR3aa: ASQGQGGTYNEQF

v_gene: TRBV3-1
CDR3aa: ASTQTESGNTIY

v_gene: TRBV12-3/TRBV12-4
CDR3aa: ASSLQGGYEQY

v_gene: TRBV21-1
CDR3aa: ASSQKKPPGAEAF

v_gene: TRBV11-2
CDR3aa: ASNRGTYEQY

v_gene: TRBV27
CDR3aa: ASSFRTRGLAGSTLGTDTQY

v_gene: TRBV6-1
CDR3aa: ASSKQGRATGELF

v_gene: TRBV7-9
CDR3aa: ASSLVVGTGVGYT

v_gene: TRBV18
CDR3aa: ASSPSQRNTEAF

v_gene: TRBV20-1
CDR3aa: SEAIGGSDTQY

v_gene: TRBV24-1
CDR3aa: ATSETGGHEQY

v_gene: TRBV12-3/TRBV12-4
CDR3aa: ASSSTPRSDTQY

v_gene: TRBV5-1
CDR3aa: ASSLPRTGEGTDTQY

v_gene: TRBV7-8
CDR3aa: ASSLRAISSYNSPLH

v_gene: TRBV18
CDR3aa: ASSPTGRGNTGELF

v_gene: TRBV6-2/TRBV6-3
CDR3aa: ASNDRQGDIQY

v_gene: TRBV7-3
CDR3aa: ASSPDYTSTDTQY

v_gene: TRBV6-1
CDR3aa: ASSANPDRVSGNTIY

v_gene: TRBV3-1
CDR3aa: ASSQGTTGRGYT

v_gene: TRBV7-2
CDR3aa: ASSLGRTTTYEQY

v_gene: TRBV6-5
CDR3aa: ASSYSSSGRSTDTQY

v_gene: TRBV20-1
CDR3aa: SAGGRSQETQY

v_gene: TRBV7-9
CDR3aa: ASSTYSSYNEQF

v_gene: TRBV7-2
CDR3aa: ASSLVGSGVKNEQF

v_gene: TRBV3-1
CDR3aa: ASSQDISRETQY

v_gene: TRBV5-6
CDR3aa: ASSRYLSDRETSNTGELF

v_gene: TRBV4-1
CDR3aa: ASSQERPHSPLH

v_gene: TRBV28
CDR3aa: ASSFQRQGGVRYSNQPQH

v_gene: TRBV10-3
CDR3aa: AINREPNQPQH

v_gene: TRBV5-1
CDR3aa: ASSVGQASGNTIY